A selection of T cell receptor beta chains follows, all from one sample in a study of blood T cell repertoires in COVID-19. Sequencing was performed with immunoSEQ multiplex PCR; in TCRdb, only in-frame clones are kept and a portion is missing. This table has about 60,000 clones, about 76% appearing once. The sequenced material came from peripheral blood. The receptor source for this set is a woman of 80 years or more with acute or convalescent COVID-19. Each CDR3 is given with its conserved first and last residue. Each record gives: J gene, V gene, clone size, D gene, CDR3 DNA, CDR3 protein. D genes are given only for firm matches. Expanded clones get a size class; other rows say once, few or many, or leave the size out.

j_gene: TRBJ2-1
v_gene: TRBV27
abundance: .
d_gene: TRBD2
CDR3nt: TGTGCCAGCAGTACAGCGGGAGGGCCTGTAAATGAGCAGTTCTTC
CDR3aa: CASSTAGGPVNEQFF

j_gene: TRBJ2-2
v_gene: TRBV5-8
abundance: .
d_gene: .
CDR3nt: TGTGCCAGCAACCCGGCAGCAGGGTTCCCCGGGGAGCTGTTTTTT
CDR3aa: CASNPAAGFPGELFF

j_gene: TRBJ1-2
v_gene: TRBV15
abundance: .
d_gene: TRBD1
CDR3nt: TGTGCCACCAGCGGGCGACAGGGAACGAACTATGGCTACACCTTC
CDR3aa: CATSGRQGTNYGYTF

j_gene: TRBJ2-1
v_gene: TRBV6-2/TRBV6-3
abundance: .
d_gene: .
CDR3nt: TGTGCCAGCAGCCTAGGGCGGGGCGCTGTCAATGAGCAGTTCTTC
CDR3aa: CASSLGRGAVNEQFF

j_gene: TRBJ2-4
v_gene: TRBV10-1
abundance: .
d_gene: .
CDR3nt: TGCGCCAGCAGTGATTCCAGGGGAGTAGCGAACATTCAGTACTTC
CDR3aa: CASSDSRGVANIQYF

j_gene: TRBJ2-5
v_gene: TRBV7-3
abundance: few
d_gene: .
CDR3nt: TGTGCCAGCAGCCCTACCGGGACTTGGGGGGAGACCCAGTACTTC
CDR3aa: CASSPTGTWGETQYF

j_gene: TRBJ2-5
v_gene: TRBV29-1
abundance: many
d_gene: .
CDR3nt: TGCAGCGTTGTTGGACAAGACCAAGAGACCCAGTACTTC
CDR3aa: CSVVGQDQETQYF

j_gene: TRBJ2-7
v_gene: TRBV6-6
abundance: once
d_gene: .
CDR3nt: TGTGCCAGCAGTAAACTACAGGGTGGCCCCCTCGAGCAGTACTTC
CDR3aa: CASSKLQGGPLEQYF

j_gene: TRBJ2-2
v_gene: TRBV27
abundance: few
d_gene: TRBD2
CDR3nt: TGTGCCAGCACCTCCCTCCGGGGGGGGAGGGCCTCGGCCGGGGAGCTGTTTTTT
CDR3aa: CASTSLRGGRASAGELFF

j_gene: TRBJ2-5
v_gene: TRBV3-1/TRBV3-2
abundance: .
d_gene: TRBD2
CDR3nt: TGTGCCAGCAGCCAGGCCTGGACTAGCGGGAGACAAGAGACCCAGTACTTC
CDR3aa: CASSQAWTSGRQETQYF

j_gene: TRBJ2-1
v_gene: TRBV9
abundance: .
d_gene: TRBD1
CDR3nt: TGTGCCAGCAGCGTAGGGGACAGGACCGACAATGAGCAGTTCTTC
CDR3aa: CASSVGDRTDNEQFF

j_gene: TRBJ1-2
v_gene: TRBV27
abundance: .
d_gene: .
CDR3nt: TGTGCCAGCAGTTCTACGCCGGGTGGCTACACCTTC
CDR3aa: CASSSTPGGYTF

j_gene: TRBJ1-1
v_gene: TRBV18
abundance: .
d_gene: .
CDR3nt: TGTGCCAGCTCACCAAGGGGTAGGACTGAAGCTTTCTTT
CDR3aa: CASSPRGRTEAFF

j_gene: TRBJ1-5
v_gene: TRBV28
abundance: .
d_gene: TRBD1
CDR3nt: TGTGCCAGCAGTTTTCCCGGGGGACAGGGGAAGTGGCGAGAGAGTCAGCCCCAGCATTTT
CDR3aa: CASSFPGGQGKWRESQPQHF

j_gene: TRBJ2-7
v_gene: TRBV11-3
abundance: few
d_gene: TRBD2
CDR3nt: TGTGCCAGCAGCTTACTAGCGGGAGTCTCCGAGCAGTACTTC
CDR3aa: CASSLLAGVSEQYF

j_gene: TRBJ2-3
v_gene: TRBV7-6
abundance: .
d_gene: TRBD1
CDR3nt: TGTGCCAGCAGGCGCTGGGACAGCCCCACAGATACGCAGTATTTT
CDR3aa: CASRRWDSPTDTQYF

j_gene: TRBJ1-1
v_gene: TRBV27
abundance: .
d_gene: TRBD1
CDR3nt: TGTGCCAGCACCCGCCGGGACAGGGGTGGAGGCACTGAAGCTTTCTTT
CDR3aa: CASTRRDRGGGTEAFF

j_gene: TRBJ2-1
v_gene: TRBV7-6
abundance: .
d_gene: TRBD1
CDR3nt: TGTGCCAGCAGCTCATGGGGACAGGAGTCCTACAATGAGCAGTTCTTC
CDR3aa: CASSSWGQESYNEQFF

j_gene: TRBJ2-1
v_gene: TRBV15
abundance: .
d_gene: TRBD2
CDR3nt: TGTGCCACCAGCACCCGGCTTAGCGGGGGTAACAATGAGCAGTTCTTC
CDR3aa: CATSTRLSGGNNEQFF

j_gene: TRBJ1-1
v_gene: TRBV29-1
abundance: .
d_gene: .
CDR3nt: TGCAGCGTCTCCCAGGGAACTGAAGCTTTCTTT
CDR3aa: CSVSQGTEAFF

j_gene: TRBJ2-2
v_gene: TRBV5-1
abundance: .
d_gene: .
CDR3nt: TGCGCCAGCAGCTTGGCCGGTTACACCGGGGAGCTGTTTTTT
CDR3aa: CASSLAGYTGELFF

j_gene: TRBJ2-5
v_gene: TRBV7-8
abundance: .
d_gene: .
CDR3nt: TGTGCCAGCAGCACCAGGGATGGCCAAGAGACCCAGTACTTC
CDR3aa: CASSTRDGQETQYF

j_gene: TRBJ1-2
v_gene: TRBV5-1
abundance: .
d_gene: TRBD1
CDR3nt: TGCGCCAGCAGCTTGGACGGGGGACAGGGGATCTATGGCTACACCTTC
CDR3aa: CASSLDGGQGIYGYTF

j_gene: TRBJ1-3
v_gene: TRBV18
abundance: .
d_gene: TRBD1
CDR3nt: TGTGCCAGCCGCGGACAGGGAGGTGGAAACACCATATATTTT
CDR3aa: CASRGQGGGNTIYF

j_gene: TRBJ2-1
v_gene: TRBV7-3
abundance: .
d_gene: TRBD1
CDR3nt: TGTGCCAGCAGCTTAACAGGACAGGGAAAGTTCTTC
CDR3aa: CASSLTGQGKFF

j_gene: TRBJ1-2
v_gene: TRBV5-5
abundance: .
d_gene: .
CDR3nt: TGTGCCAGCAGCTTGGCTCCGCAGGGAGGACGTGACTATGGCTACACCTTC
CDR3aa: CASSLAPQGGRDYGYTF

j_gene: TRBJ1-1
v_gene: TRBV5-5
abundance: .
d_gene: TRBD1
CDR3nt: TGTGCCAGCAGCGGCGGGACAGGGGGCGCGGCTTTCTTT
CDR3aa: CASSGGTGGAAFF

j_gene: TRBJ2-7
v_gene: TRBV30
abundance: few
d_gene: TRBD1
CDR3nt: TGTGCCTGGAGGACAGGGGTGGAGCAGTACTTC
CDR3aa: CAWRTGVEQYF

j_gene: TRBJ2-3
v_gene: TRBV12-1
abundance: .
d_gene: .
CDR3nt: TGTGCCAGCAGCCCCACCATCAAACTAGCGGGGCTCACAGATACGCAGTATTTT
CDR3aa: CASSPTIKLAGLTDTQYF

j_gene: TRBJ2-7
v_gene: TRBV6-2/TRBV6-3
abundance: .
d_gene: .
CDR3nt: TGTGCCAGCAGTTACTCGTTCGAGAATCTAGCCTACGAGCAGTACTTC
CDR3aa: CASSYSFENLAYEQYF

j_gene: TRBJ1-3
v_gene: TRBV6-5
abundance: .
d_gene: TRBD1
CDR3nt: TGTGCCAGCCTTGGACAGGGAAGTCCTGGAAACACCATATATTTT
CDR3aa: CASLGQGSPGNTIYF

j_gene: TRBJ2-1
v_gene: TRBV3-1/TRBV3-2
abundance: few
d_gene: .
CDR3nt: TGTGCCAGCAGCCAAGGGGGCCACGTAGGGGAGCAGTTCTTC
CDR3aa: CASSQGGHVGEQFF

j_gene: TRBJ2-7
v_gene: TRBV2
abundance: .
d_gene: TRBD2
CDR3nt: TGTGCCAGCAGTGGCCAGGCTAGCGGGAGTTACGAGCAGTACTTC
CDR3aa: CASSGQASGSYEQYF

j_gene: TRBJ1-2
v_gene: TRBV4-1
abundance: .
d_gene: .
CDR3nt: TGCGCCAGCAGCCAATACAGCGGAGGGAACTATGGCTACACCTTC
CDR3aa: CASSQYSGGNYGYTF

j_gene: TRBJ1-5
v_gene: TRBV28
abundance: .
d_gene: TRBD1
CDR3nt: TGTGCCAGCAGTTTTCCAAGCCAGGGGGCTCGGGGGGACAATCAGCCCCAGCATTTT
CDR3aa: CASSFPSQGARGDNQPQHF

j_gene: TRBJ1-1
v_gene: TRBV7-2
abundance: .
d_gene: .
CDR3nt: TGTGCCAGCAGCTTACAGGGGAACACTGAAGCTTTCTTT
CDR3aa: CASSLQGNTEAFF

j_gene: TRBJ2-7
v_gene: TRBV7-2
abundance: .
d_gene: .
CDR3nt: TGTGCCAGCAGCTTAGGGGGGGGGCAGTCGAGCTCCTACGAGCAGTACTTC
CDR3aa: CASSLGGGQSSSYEQYF

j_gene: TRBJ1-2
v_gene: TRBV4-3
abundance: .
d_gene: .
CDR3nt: TGCGCCAGCAGACTCGGACTGAGTATTAACTATGGCTACACCTTC
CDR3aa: CASRLGLSINYGYTF

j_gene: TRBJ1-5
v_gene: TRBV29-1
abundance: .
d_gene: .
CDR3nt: TGCAGCGTTGCAGGGGCGAATAGCAATCAGCCCCAGCATTTT
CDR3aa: CSVAGANSNQPQHF

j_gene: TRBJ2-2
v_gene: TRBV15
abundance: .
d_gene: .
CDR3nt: TGTGCCACCAGCAGAGACTACACCGGGGAGCTGTTTTTT
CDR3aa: CATSRDYTGELFF

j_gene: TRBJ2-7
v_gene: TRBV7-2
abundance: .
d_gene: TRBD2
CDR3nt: TGTGCCAGCAGCCCACTAGCGGACCCACTTACAACCTACGAGCAGTACTTC
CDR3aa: CASSPLADPLTTYEQYF

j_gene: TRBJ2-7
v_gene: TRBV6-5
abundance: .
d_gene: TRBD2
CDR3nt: TGTGCCAGCAGGCCTACTAGCGGGCCCCCCTACGAGCAGTACTTC
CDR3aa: CASRPTSGPPYEQYF

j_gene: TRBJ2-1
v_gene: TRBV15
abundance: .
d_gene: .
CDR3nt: TGTGCCACCAGCAGAGAATACGGGATCTCCTACAATGAGCAGTTCTTC
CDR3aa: CATSREYGISYNEQFF

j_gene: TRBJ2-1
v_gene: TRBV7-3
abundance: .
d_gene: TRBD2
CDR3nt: TGTGCCAGCAGCCAGACTAGCGGGCGGAATGAGCAGTTCTTC
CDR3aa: CASSQTSGRNEQFF

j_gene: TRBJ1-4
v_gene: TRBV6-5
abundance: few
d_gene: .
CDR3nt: TGTGCCAGCAGTTACCAAGCCTCGGCAGGTGAAAAACTGTTTTTT
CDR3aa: CASSYQASAGEKLFF

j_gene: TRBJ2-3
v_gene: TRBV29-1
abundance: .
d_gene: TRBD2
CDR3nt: TGCAGCGTTGGCGGGGGTCGCACAGATACGCAGTATTTT
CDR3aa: CSVGGGRTDTQYF

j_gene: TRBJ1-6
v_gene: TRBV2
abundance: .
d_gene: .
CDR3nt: TGTGCCGGCCGTGGGGGCAATTCACCCCTCCACTTT
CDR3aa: CAGRGGNSPLHF

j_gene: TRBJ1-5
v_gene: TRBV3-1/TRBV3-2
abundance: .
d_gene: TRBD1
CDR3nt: TGTGCCAGCAGCCAAGGGACCAGGGGGAATCAGCCCCAGCATTTT
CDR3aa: CASSQGTRGNQPQHF

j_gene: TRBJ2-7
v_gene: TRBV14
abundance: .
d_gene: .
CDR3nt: TGTGCCAGCAGCCGGGCCTTCTCCTACGAGCAGTACTTC
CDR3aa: CASSRAFSYEQYF

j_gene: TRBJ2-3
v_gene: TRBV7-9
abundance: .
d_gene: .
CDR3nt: TGTGCCAGCAGCTTAGCATCAAGCTATACGCAGTATTTT
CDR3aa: CASSLASSYTQYF

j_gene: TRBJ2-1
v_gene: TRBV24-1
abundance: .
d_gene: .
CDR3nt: TGTGCCACCAGTTCCGGGACAAAGCAGTTCTTC
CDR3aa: CATSSGTKQFF

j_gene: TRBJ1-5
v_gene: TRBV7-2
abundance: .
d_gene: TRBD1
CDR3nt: TGTGCCAGCAGTTACCAGGGGACAGGGGGCAATCAGCCCCAGCATTTT
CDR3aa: CASSYQGTGGNQPQHF

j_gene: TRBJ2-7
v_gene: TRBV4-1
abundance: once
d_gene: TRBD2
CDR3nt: TGCGCCAGCAGCCCTCTCGTCGCGGGAGCGAACGAGCAGTACTTC
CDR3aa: CASSPLVAGANEQYF

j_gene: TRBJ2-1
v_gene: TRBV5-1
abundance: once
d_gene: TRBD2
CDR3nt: TGCGCCAGCACCACTAGCGGGGGATCCTACAATGAGCAGTTCTTC
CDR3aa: CASTTSGGSYNEQFF

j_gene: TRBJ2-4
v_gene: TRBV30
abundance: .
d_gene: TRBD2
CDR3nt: TGTGCCTGGAGTGTAGGGGGGACTAGCGGTGGAAACATTCAGTACTTC
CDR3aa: CAWSVGGTSGGNIQYF

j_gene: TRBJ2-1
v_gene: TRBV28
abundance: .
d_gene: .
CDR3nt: TGTGCCAGCGGATCTAGCTATTTACGCTATGAGCAGTTCTTC
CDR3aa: CASGSSYLRYEQFF

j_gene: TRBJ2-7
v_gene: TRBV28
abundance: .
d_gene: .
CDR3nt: TGTGCCAGCAGTCCCCATACTAGGGCCTTTAACGAGCAGTACTTC
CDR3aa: CASSPHTRAFNEQYF

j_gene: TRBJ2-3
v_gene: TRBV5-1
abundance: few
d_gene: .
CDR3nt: TGCGCCAGCTTACGAGGTGGTAGCACAGATACGCAGTATTTT
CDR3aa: CASLRGGSTDTQYF

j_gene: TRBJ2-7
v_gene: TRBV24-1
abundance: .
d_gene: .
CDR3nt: TGTGCCACCAGTGATCAACTATCCTACGAGCAGTACTTC
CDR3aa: CATSDQLSYEQYF